Below, one T cell receptor (beta chain) is given with its context. The data belong to a study of blood T cell repertoires in COVID-19. At the level of the study: Sample material is recorded as cDNA or gDNA derived from T cells, B-cell-depleted T cells, or PBMCs.

Methods used by the authors: Amplification of reference gene primers provided the estimated nucleated cell counts. TCRdb's table, derived via immunoSEQ multiplex PCR, lists solely in-frame clones and lacks some. The V and J calls and clone size come from that table; D and trimming were worked out from the DNA. The data show hundreds of thousands of clones, about 85% seen once. The CDR3 is made up of 17 amino acids. Germline-derived CDR1 and CDR2 are SEHNR and FQNEAQ (reference sequence). Trimming took 4 bases from V and 2 from J, leaving 21 bases between them. The TCR was taken from a man between 18 and 35 years old with active or convalescent COVID-19. J is TRBJ2-7 and V is TRBV7-9, with D possibly being TRBD1 (7 bases). The sample comprised peripheral blood. CDR3 region: CASSWGDSRDSAYEQYF. CDR3 in DNA: TGTGCCAGCAGCTGGGGGGACTCCCGGGACAGCGCCTACGAGCAGTACTTC.